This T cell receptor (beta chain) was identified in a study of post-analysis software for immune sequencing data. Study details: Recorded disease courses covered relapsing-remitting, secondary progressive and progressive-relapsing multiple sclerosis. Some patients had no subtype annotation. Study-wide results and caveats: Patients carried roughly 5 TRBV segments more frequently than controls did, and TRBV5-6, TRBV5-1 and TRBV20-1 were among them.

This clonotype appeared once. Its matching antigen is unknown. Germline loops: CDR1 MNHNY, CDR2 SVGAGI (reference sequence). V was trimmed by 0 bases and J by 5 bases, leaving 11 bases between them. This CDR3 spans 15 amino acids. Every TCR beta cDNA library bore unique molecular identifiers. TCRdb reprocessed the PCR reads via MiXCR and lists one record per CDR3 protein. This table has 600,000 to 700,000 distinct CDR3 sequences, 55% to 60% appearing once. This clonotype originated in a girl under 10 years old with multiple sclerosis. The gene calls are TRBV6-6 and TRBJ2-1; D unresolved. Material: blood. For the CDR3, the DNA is TGTGCCAGCAGTTACTCGCTCCAGTATGACAATGAGCAGTTCTTC. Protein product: CASSYSLQYDNEQFF.